A selection of T cell receptor beta chains follows, all from one sample in a study of vaccination and CD4 T cells after COVID-19. Their cognate antigens are unknown. One entry per CDR3 protein, called by TCRdb with MiXCR from the PCR reads. The table has some 16,000 distinct CDR3 sequences, 44% seen once. This material consisted of CD4+ T cells from blood, cultured in vitro, taken after SARS-CoV-2 vaccination. The receptors come from a human donor who had recovered from COVID-19. Both conserved end residues are part of each CDR3. The order of the fields is J gene, CDR3 length, V gene, D gene, clone size, CDR3 protein, CDR3 DNA. D genes are given only for firm matches. Not all rows give a size; the values are once, few, many and, for expanded clones, a class.

j_call: TRBJ2-3
cdr3_length: 13
v_call: TRBV19
d_call: -
clone_size: -
cdr3_aa: CASSIVRGDTQYF
cdr3_nt: TGTGCCAGTAGTATCGTCAGGGGAGATACGCAGTATTTT

j_call: TRBJ1-6
cdr3_length: 15
v_call: TRBV7-8
d_call: -
clone_size: few
cdr3_aa: CASSPVSGYNSPLHF
cdr3_nt: TGTGCCAGCAGCCCAGTGAGCGGTTATAATTCACCCCTCCACTTT

j_call: TRBJ1-6
cdr3_length: 14
v_call: TRBV7-2
d_call: TRBD1
clone_size: few
cdr3_aa: CASSSRGQGSPLHF
cdr3_nt: TGTGCCAGCAGCTCCAGGGGGCAAGGTTCACCCCTCCACTTT

j_call: TRBJ2-7
cdr3_length: 16
v_call: TRBV4-1
d_call: TRBD2
clone_size: few
cdr3_aa: CASSQEGGSGGREQYF
cdr3_nt: TGCGCCAGCAGCCAAGAGGGGGGTAGCGGGGGCCGCGAGCAGTACTTC

j_call: TRBJ2-3
cdr3_length: 16
v_call: TRBV27
d_call: -
clone_size: few
cdr3_aa: CASSTLVGTSTDTQYF
cdr3_nt: TGTGCCAGCAGTACCCTCGTGGGCACTAGCACAGATACGCAGTATTTT

j_call: TRBJ2-3
cdr3_length: 17
v_call: TRBV25-1
d_call: TRBD2
clone_size: few
cdr3_aa: CASSLASGRRDTDTQYF
cdr3_nt: TGTGCCAGCAGTCTCGCTAGCGGGAGACGGGACACAGATACGCAGTATTTT

j_call: TRBJ1-5
cdr3_length: 15
v_call: TRBV19
d_call: TRBD1
clone_size: -
cdr3_aa: CASRWGTGSNQPQHF
cdr3_nt: TGTGCCAGCCGGTGGGGGACAGGTAGCAATCAGCCCCAGCATTTT

j_call: TRBJ1-6
cdr3_length: 13
v_call: TRBV20-1
d_call: -
clone_size: medium-sized
cdr3_aa: CSARAVGGSPLHF
cdr3_nt: TGCAGTGCTAGGGCAGTAGGTGGTTCACCCCTCCACTTT

j_call: TRBJ1-3
cdr3_length: 14
v_call: TRBV10-3
d_call: -
clone_size: -
cdr3_aa: CATRDTGPGNTIYF
cdr3_nt: TGTGCCACCCGGGACACAGGTCCTGGAAACACCATATATTTT

j_call: TRBJ1-5
cdr3_length: 16
v_call: TRBV7-9
d_call: -
clone_size: -
cdr3_aa: CASSHDSWWSNQPQHF
cdr3_nt: TGTGCCAGCAGCCATGACAGTTGGTGGAGCAATCAGCCCCAGCATTTT

j_call: TRBJ1-1
cdr3_length: 13
v_call: TRBV20-1
d_call: -
clone_size: few
cdr3_aa: CSASRHGNTEAFF
cdr3_nt: TGCAGTGCTTCCCGACATGGGAACACTGAAGCTTTCTTT

j_call: TRBJ2-7
cdr3_length: 16
v_call: TRBV4-1
d_call: -
clone_size: -
cdr3_aa: CASSQDSSGAHYEQYF
cdr3_nt: TGCGCCAGCAGCCAAGATTCCAGCGGAGCCCACTACGAGCAGTACTTC

j_call: TRBJ2-3
cdr3_length: 14
v_call: TRBV21-1
d_call: -
clone_size: -
cdr3_aa: CASSKWRSTDTQYF
cdr3_nt: TGTGCCAGCAGCAAGTGGCGAAGCACAGATACGCAGTATTTT

j_call: TRBJ2-7
cdr3_length: 15
v_call: TRBV20-1
d_call: -
clone_size: few
cdr3_aa: CSARGSPGSGYEQYF
cdr3_nt: TGCAGTGCTAGAGGGTCCCCGGGGTCGGGTTACGAGCAGTACTTC

j_call: TRBJ2-5
cdr3_length: 14
v_call: TRBV7-2
d_call: -
clone_size: -
cdr3_aa: CASSSSGIQETQYF
cdr3_nt: TGTGCCAGCAGCTCCTCGGGGATCCAAGAGACCCAGTACTTC

j_call: TRBJ2-3
cdr3_length: 14
v_call: TRBV6-1
d_call: -
clone_size: -
cdr3_aa: CASSENTYTDTQYF
cdr3_nt: TGTGCCAGCAGTGAAAACACATACACAGATACGCAGTATTTT

j_call: TRBJ2-1
cdr3_length: 19
v_call: TRBV15
d_call: TRBD2
clone_size: few
cdr3_aa: CATSRDRPEKREYSGEQFF
cdr3_nt: TGTGCCACCAGCAGAGACCGCCCCGAGAAGCGGGAGTATTCGGGTGAGCAGTTCTTC

j_call: TRBJ1-2
cdr3_length: 13
v_call: TRBV9
d_call: -
clone_size: few
cdr3_aa: CASSVDGGADYTF
cdr3_nt: TGTGCCAGCAGCGTAGACGGGGGGGCGGACTACACCTTC

j_call: TRBJ1-5
cdr3_length: 14
v_call: TRBV20-1
d_call: TRBD1
clone_size: large
cdr3_aa: CSAPGQGGNQPQHF
cdr3_nt: TGCAGTGCTCCAGGACAGGGGGGCAATCAGCCCCAGCATTTT

j_call: TRBJ1-1
cdr3_length: 14
v_call: TRBV12-3/TRBV12-4
d_call: -
clone_size: -
cdr3_aa: CARCAWRAHTEAFF
cdr3_nt: TGTGCCAGATGTGCTTGGAGGGCTCACACTGAAGCTTTCTTT

j_call: TRBJ1-1
cdr3_length: 16
v_call: TRBV4-2
d_call: TRBD1
clone_size: once
cdr3_aa: CASSQVPLTGGAEAFF
cdr3_nt: TGTGCCAGCAGCCAAGTTCCGCTAACAGGGGGAGCTGAAGCTTTCTTT

j_call: TRBJ2-7
cdr3_length: 13
v_call: TRBV20-1
d_call: -
clone_size: -
cdr3_aa: CSAPGHGLYEQYF
cdr3_nt: TGCAGTGCCCCGGGACACGGCCTTTACGAGCAGTACTTC

j_call: TRBJ1-5
cdr3_length: 17
v_call: TRBV5-1
d_call: -
clone_size: -
cdr3_aa: CASRQGGGNDGNQPQHF
cdr3_nt: TGCGCCAGCAGGCAGGGTGGGGGGAATGACGGCAATCAGCCCCAGCATTTT